These 27 T cell receptor beta chains originate from one sample sequenced in a study of identical twins. TCRdb used MiXCR to reprocess the 5' RACE reads, holding one entry per CDR3 protein. The sample lists 520,000 or so distinct CDR3 sequences; roughly a fifth were seen once. These data are also associated with another study on T cells expressing NK-cell markers.

The sequenced sample consisted of CD4+ T cells sorted from blood. These receptors originate from a woman younger than 30 in good health.

Ten or more counts support this clonotype. This rearrangement joins TRBV29-1 to TRBJ1-1, with D unresolved. The V end lost 8 bases, the J end lost 1 base, and 14 bases lay between the germline ends. Germline V lookup: CDR1 SQVTM, CDR2 ANQGSEA. This CDR3 contains 13 residues. The CDR3 loop reads CSPVVRPNTEAFF. For the CDR3, the DNA is TGCAGCCCCGTGGTCCGTCCGAACACTGAAGCTTTCTTT.

This clonotype was seen repeatedly, ten times or more. The chain has TRBV6-5 and TRBJ1-1; TRBD1 might be the D (6 bases). The germline V gene encodes CDR1 MNHEY and CDR2 SVGAGI. CDR3 size: 12 residues. Trimming shortened V by 4 bases and J by 12 bases, and 15 bases separated the two germline ends. The CDR3 sequence: CASSFDRTATFF. DNA for the CDR3: TGTGCCAGCAGTTTTGACAGGACGGCAACTTTCTTT.

This chain joins TRBV20-1 and TRBJ2-3, with 7 nucleotides matching TRBD2. CDR3 length: 14 amino acids. The germline CDR1 and CDR2 sequences are DFQATT and SNEGSKA (reference sequence). Trimming removed 5 bases from V and 1 base from J; junction bases left unmatched: 6. CDR3 sequence: CSASPTSGTDTQYF. The DNA for the CDR3 is TGCAGTGCTTCACCCACTAGCGGCACAGATACGCAGTATTTT.

V and J are TRBV20-1 and TRBJ2-7, with TRBD1 matching over 8 bases. V gave up 4 bases and J gave up 3 bases; unmatched junction bases: 5. This CDR3 region has 13 residues. Germline assignment: CDR1 DFQATT and CDR2 SNEGSKA (reference sequence). The CDR3 DNA reads as TGCAGTGCTATTAGACAGGGGTTCTACGAGCAGTACTTC. Its protein is CSAIRQGFYEQYF.

This rearrangement joins TRBV2 to TRBJ1-1; 7 bases align to TRBD1. Trimming removed 6 bases from V and 8 bases from J; junction bases left unmatched: 3. Germline V CDR1 and CDR2: SNHLY, FYNNEI. The CDR3 is made up of 11 amino acids. The CDR3 loop reads CASRSQGEAFF. The CDR3 bases are TGTGCCAGCAGATCACAGGGGGAAGCTTTCTTT.

This clonotype turned up a few times. The chain carries TRBV20-1 and TRBJ2-7, with 8 bases that match TRBD1. This CDR3 contains 15 residues. J was trimmed by 6 bases and V by 3 bases; bases with no gene match: 13. CDR1 and CDR2 from the germline V gene are DFQATT and SNEGSKA (reference sequence). CDR3 residues: CSASPGQGGSGEQYF. The CDR3 DNA follows: TGCAGTGCTAGTCCCGGACAGGGTGGGTCCGGCGAGCAGTACTTC.

This clonotype was detected only a few times. CDR3 residues: CATSRQMNTEAFF. The CDR3 nucleotides read TGTGCCACCAGCAGGCAGATGAACACTGAAGCTTTCTTT. V and J are TRBV15 and TRBJ1-1, with unresolved D. Germline loops: CDR1 LNHNV, CDR2 YYDKDF (reference sequence). The CDR3 runs 13 residues. Deletions cut 3 bases from V and 0 bases from J, with 5 bases between.

This clonotype was recorded a few times. The chain employs TRBV5-6 and TRBJ1-2; D might be TRBD1 (6 bases). Germline CDR1 and CDR2: SGHDT and YYEEEE. V lost 2 bases and J 4 bases, leaving 15 bases between the germline ends. The CDR3 has 15 residues. The CDR3 reads CASSFGGGRFYGYTF. The CDR3 nucleotides read TGTGCCAGCAGCTTTGGGGGGGGCCGGTTCTATGGCTACACCTTC.

V is TRBV28 and J is TRBJ2-4; no clear D. V shed 8 bases and J shed 8 bases, with 13 bases lying between them. This CDR3 has 12 amino acids. The germline gives CDR1 MDHEN, CDR2 SYDVKM. CDR3: CASGGSKDIQYF. In nucleotides, the CDR3 is TGTGCCAGCGGTGGATCGAAGGACATTCAGTACTTC.

This clonotype was found many times. The chain is built from TRBV6-2 or TRBV6-3 and TRBJ2-7; a possible D gene is TRBD2 (5 bases). The CDR3 has 15 residues. V was shortened by 6 bases and J by 4 bases, with 19 bases between the two germline ends. CDR1 is MNHEY, CDR2 SVGEGT, per germline. Written as DNA, the CDR3 is TGTGCCAGCAGCCTCACACTAGGACTCGTTTACGAGCAGTACTTC. This translates into CASSLTLGLVYEQYF.

This clonotype was counted only a few times. The chain is built from TRBV7-2 and TRBJ2-5, with D possibly being TRBD1 (7 bases). The CDR3 runs 14 residues. Germline V CDR1 and CDR2: SGHTA, FQGNSA. Trimming shortened V by 5 bases and J by 7 bases, and 17 bases separated the two germline ends. The CDR3 here is CASSALRQGGTQYF. The CDR3 DNA follows: TGTGCCAGCAGCGCCTTAAGACAGGGAGGGACCCAGTACTTC.

This clonotype came up a few times. The chain couples TRBV25-1 to TRBJ2-5; D gene ambiguous. Germline CDR1 reads MGHDK; CDR2 reads SYGVNS. V was cut by 6 bases and J by 4 bases, with 9 bases left in between. CDR3 length: 12 amino acids. The CDR3: CASRSLGETQYF. CDR3 coding DNA: TGTGCCAGCAGGTCTCTAGGAGAGACCCAGTACTTC.

The chain uses TRBV12-3 or TRBV12-4 and TRBJ1-4; D might be TRBD1 (5 bases). V was pared by 3 bases and J by 8 bases, with 13 bases between. This CDR3 has 14 residues. CDR3 region: CASSLDTAGEKLFF. As DNA, the CDR3 is TGTGCCAGCAGTTTGGACACGGCGGGGGAAAAACTGTTTTTT.

This clonotype was detected ten times or more. This chain connects TRBV20-1 to TRBJ2-5, with D perhaps assigned TRBD1 or TRBD2 (5 bases each). The CDR3 runs to 13 residues. Trimming removed 3 bases from V and 1 base from J, with 9 bases in between. CDR1 is DFQATT and CDR2 is SNEGSKA in the germline V gene (reference sequence). The CDR3 DNA reads as TGCAGTGCTAGGGTAGGGACCCAAGAGACCCAGTACTTC. Its protein product is CSARVGTQETQYF.

This clonotype occurred a few times. The chain combines TRBV12-3 or TRBV12-4 with TRBJ1-2; a weak D match, TRBD1 (5 bases). The V and J ends lost 5 bases and 5 bases respectively, with 18 bases between them. The CDR3 consists of 15 residues. The CDR3 DNA sequence: TGTGCCAGCAGTCCGGGACTGAGTATCTTATATGGCTACACCTTC. It codes for CASSPGLSILYGYTF.

CDR3 sequence reads: CASSQDPTGPNYGYTF. CDR3 nucleotide sequence: TGCGCCAGCAGCCAAGACCCGACAGGGCCCAACTATGGCTACACCTTC. The chain combines TRBV4-1 with TRBJ1-2; TRBD1 matches at 7 bases. V lost 0 bases, J lost 2 bases, and 6 bases stayed unmatched. The CDR3 covers 16 residues. CDR1 is MGHRA, CDR2 YSYEKL, per germline.

This clonotype was observed a single time. The chain joins TRBV20-1 to TRBJ1-6, with D hard to call. This CDR3 comprises 13 residues. Germline CDR1 reads DFQATT; CDR2 reads SNEGSKA (reference sequence). V was shortened by 2 bases and J by 8 bases, with 10 bases between the two germline ends. The CDR3: CSARPRTDSPLHF. The CDR3, as DNA: TGCAGTGCTAGACCCAGGACGGATTCACCCCTCCACTTT.

This clonotype was observed a handful of times. The V gene is TRBV20-1, the J gene TRBJ1-2; 9 bases line up with TRBD1. The junction had 8 bases not matched to a gene; V was cut back by 5 bases and J by 1 base. Germline V gives CDR1 DFQATT, CDR2 SNEGSKA (reference sequence). This CDR3 contains 15 residues. The CDR3 sequence: CSAVRGTGNNYGYTF. CDR3 coding DNA: TGCAGTGCTGTCCGAGGGACAGGGAATAACTATGGCTACACCTTC.

The rearrangement links TRBV5-1 to TRBJ1-4; tentatively, D is TRBD1 (6 bases). The germline V gene has CDR1 SGHRS and CDR2 YFSETQ. V gave up 2 bases and J gave up 5 bases, with 10 bases separating them. The CDR3 has 14 amino acids. CDR3 bases: TGCGCCAGCAGCTTCGGACAGAGCAATGAAAAACTGTTTTTT. Its translation is CASSFGQSNEKLFF.

This clonotype was picked up a small number of times. The chain combines TRBV5-1 with TRBJ2-3; weak D call: TRBD1 (6 bases). Germline V gives CDR1 SGHRS, CDR2 YFSETQ. Trimming cost V 2 bases and J 4 bases, with 14 bases left between them. The CDR3 contains 15 residues. CDR3 sequence reads: CASSFGQGWSDTQYF. The CDR3 DNA follows: TGCGCCAGCAGCTTTGGGCAGGGGTGGTCAGATACGCAGTATTTT.

Ten or more counts support this clonotype. The CDR3 DNA reads as TGTGCCAGCACCAAATGGGGCGCAGTCCAAGCTTTCTTT. Residues: CASTKWGAVQAFF. This chain connects TRBV12-3 or TRBV12-4 to TRBJ1-1, with a possible D match to TRBD1 (5 bases). Trimming removed 7 bases from V and 9 bases from J, with 18 bases in between. This CDR3 spans 13 amino acids.

This clonotype has a single count. The chain couples TRBV3-1 to TRBJ1-1; no clear D. Germline values: CDR1 LGHDT, CDR2 YNNKEL (reference sequence). The V end lost 0 bases, the J end lost 0 bases, and 8 bases lay between the germline ends. The CDR3 covers 15 residues. CDR3 nucleotides: TGTGCCAGCAGCCAAGATTTGGGAGTGAACACTGAAGCTTTCTTT. Translated: CASSQDLGVNTEAFF.

CDR3 coding DNA: TGTGCCAGCAGCTTCCGGGGACAGGGGGGTGAGACTGAAGCTTTCTTT. Encoded protein: CASSFRGQGGETEAFF. The chain recombines TRBV7-9 with TRBJ1-1; the match to TRBD1 covers 11 bases. Germline V gene lookup returns CDR1 SEHNR and CDR2 FQNEAQ (reference sequence). The CDR3 length is 16 residues. Trimming removed 3 bases from V and 5 bases from J; junction bases left unmatched: 8.

V usage is TRBV10-3 and J usage is TRBJ2-1; D perhaps matches TRBD2 (6 bases). The germline gives CDR1 ENHRY, CDR2 SYGVKD. Trimming pared 5 bases from V and 0 bases from J, leaving 11 bases between. The length of the CDR3 is 15 residues. The CDR3 bases are TGTGCCATCAGTCCCGGGGGTAGCTCCTACAATGAGCAGTTCTTC. The encoded protein is CAISPGGSSYNEQFF.

In its sample, this clonotype was seen a few times. The chain links TRBV10-3 to TRBJ2-3; 10 nucleotides align to TRBD2. This CDR3 contains 15 residues. With V trimmed by 2 bases and J by 6 bases, 5 bases remained unmatched. Per the germline V gene, CDR1 is ENHRY and CDR2 is SYGVKD. CDR3 protein: CAISEKRGGWDTQYF. CDR3 coding DNA: TGTGCCATCAGTGAGAAGCGGGGGGGCTGGGATACGCAGTATTTT.

V gene TRBV20-1 combines with J gene TRBJ1-4; 7 nucleotides line up with TRBD1. Germline CDR1 DFQATT, CDR2 SNEGSKA (reference sequence). This CDR3 comprises 13 residues. Unmatched junction bases numbered 3, after V lost 1 base and J lost 7 bases. CDR3 amino acids: CSARATGPEKLFF. DNA of the CDR3: TGCAGTGCTAGAGCGACAGGGCCTGAAAAACTGTTTTTT.

The chain uses TRBV2 and TRBJ1-2; D may be TRBD1 (6 bases). The V gene lost 8 bases and the J gene lost 0 bases, with 13 bases spanning the gap. Germline CDR1 is SNHLY and CDR2 is FYNNEI. The CDR3 length is 14 residues. This CDR3 reads CASVRDTTNYGYTF. CDR3 nucleotide sequence: TGTGCCAGCGTCAGGGACACCACTAACTATGGCTACACCTTC. Based on the CDR3 plus reference TRBV2 and TRBJ1-2, the full variable domain is EPEVTQTPSHQVTQMGQEVILRCVPISNHLYFYWYRQILGQKVEFLVSFYNNEISEKSEIFDDQFSVERPDGSNFTLKIRSTKLEDSAMYFCASVRDTTNYGYTFGSGTRLTVV.